The source of this TCR beta chain is a study of blood T cell repertoires in COVID-19 (dated by TCRdb to about 2020). General notes on the study: The collaborator samples originated in the United States, Italy and Spain and spanned the acute and convalescent phases of COVID-19. The material from the prospective study consisted of cDNA or gDNA derived from T cells, B-cell-depleted T cells, or PBMCs. The dataset comprised deeply sampled blood TCRbeta repertoires from subjects exposed to, actively infected with, or recovered from COVID-19. A freely available public database, intended as a resource for researchers studying the immune response to SARS-CoV-2, is where the repertoires were released. The samples were drawn from the first 160 participants of the ongoing ImmuneRACE study and from 1,254 subjects provided by 6 global collaborators. Nearly every sample came with metadata listing a de-identified subject ID, COVID-19 status, age in years and sex. Where HLA class I and class II types were available, the types were taken from metadata supplied by the sample provider, not from assay-based typing. Study-wide findings and limitations: How much clinical and demographic metadata was included differed by source and by participant, and the metadata was provided uncurated.

Of note for this clone: Its antigen remains undetermined. The input lacks base qualities; no much larger clone sits a single base away.

In the prospective study, participants were 18 to 89 years old, resided in approximately 22 geographic areas of the United States, and were enrolled through a virtual design. In the prospective study, cohorts were assigned on the basis of participant-reported clinical history obtained from a screening survey and a study questionnaire. Exposed participants were defined as having been in contact with someone with a PCR-confirmed or clinician-diagnosed COVID-19 case within 2 weeks of study entry. In the prospective study, mobile phlebotomists collected whole blood, serum and a nasopharyngeal or oropharyngeal swab from each participant. Prospective study participants could optionally give additional blood draws and questionnaires over an approximately 2-month period. Before DNA extraction, prospective study blood samples were shipped either frozen or at room temperature. TCRbeta CDR3 regions were amplified from genomic DNA using the immunoSEQ Assay, a bias-controlled multiplex PCR. The paper's data handling went like this. Nucleated cell counts per sample were estimated from amplification of reference gene primers within the assay. To quantify the absolute abundance of each unique TCRbeta CDR3 rearrangement, sequence reads were collapsed and filtered. For each sample, productive Simpson clonality was calculated by taking the square root of Simpson's diversity index across productive rearrangements. TCRdb stores this immuneACCESS table with in-frame sequences only. Part of the clones is absent; in the studies checked, under half of the shortfall reflects unresolved V genes, and no reason is known for the rest. That table furnishes V, J and clone size, whereas the DNA furnished D and trimming. In all, the sample holds 130,000 to 150,000 clones, and 84% of those were seen once. 5% to 7% of the sample is taken by the ten largest.

Sequencing used PBMCs or T cells enriched from blood (not recorded which). The receptor was isolated from a woman aged 45-60 years who had been exposed to COVID-19.

The CDR3 region has the sequence CASSSPRGDNEKLFF. The nucleotide sequence is TGTGCCAGCAGTTCCCCCCGGGGGGATAATGAAAAACTGTTTTTT. The chain was built from TRBV6-2 or TRBV6-3 and TRBJ1-4; matching of 5 bases hints at TRBD1 as the D gene. CDR1 MNHEY and CDR2 SVGEGT were looked up in the germline V gene. The cysteine opens and the phenylalanine closes a CDR3 of 15 amino acids. Only the CDR3 part of the read is kept: 45 bases, read in frame from the first base. V loses 4 bases, J loses 4 bases, and the germline ends lie 13 bases apart.